These 10 T cell receptor beta chains share one sample of origin, sequenced in a study of read filtering for tumor transcriptome and immune sequencing. This library used about 400 ng RNA and molecular barcoded adaptors spanning alpha/delta and beta/gamma chains. From the reads, TCRdb called clonotypes with MiXCR, one entry per CDR3 protein. The sample gives 30,000 to 40,000 distinct CDR3 sequences, 12% of which show up once; approximately 34% is in the top ten. Sequenced material: a population of CD138-negative cells sorted from bone marrow. Receptors originate from a donor at least 40 years old with multiple myeloma.

This chain connects TRBV5-4 to TRBJ2-3; 11 bases match TRBD2. Per the germline V gene, CDR1 is SGHNT and CDR2 is YYREEE (reference sequence). CDR3 length: 17 amino acids. With V trimmed by 4 bases and J by 2 bases, 9 bases remained unmatched. The CDR3 DNA reads as TGTGCCAGCAGCACCTTGGTAGCGGGGGGGTCCACAGATACGCAGTATTTT. Its translation: CASSTLVAGGSTDTQYF. The variable domain in full, completed from reference TRBV5-4 and TRBJ2-3, reads ETGVTQSPTHLIKTRGQQVTLRCSSQSGHNTVSWYQQALGQGPQFIFQYYREEENGRGNFPPRFSGLQFPNYSSELNVNALELDDSALYLCASSTLVAGGSTDTQYFGPGTRLTVL.

Of note for this clonotype: A much larger clone lies a single base off, so this may be a read error. The J gene is TRBJ2-7, the V gene TRBV2; D is uncertain. V dropped 9 bases and J dropped 3 bases, with 6 bases sitting between them. Germline V CDR1 and CDR2: SNHLY, FYNNEI. The length of the CDR3 is 10 residues. The CDR3 loop reads CARKVYEQYF. The CDR3 region has the DNA TGTGCCAGGAAAGTCTACGAGCAGTACTTC.

Many counts were recorded for this clonotype. The genes are TRBV5-1 and TRBJ2-2; D is uncertain. The CDR3 has 13 amino acids. V dropped 0 bases and J dropped 5 bases, with 5 bases sitting between them. The V gene's germline CDR1 is SGHRS and CDR2 YFSETQ. The CDR3 sequence: CASSLVSTGELFF. The CDR3 bases are TGCGCCAGCAGCTTGGTTTCTACCGGGGAGCTGTTTTTT.

This clonotype has ten or more counts. The chain carries TRBV29-1 and TRBJ1-2; D is uncertain. V lost 3 bases and J 8 bases, leaving 10 bases between the germline ends. This CDR3 contains 11 residues. CDR1 is SQVTM and CDR2 is ANQGSEA in the germline V gene. CDR3 region: CSVDRQYGYTF. The CDR3 DNA reads as TGCAGCGTTGACAGGCAGTACGGCTACACCTTC.

This clonotype occurred many times. The chain joins TRBV11-3 to TRBJ2-1, with TRBD2 matching 8 bases. The CDR3 length is 16 residues. V dropped 1 base and J dropped 4; count of bases not matched to a gene: 6. Looked up from germline, CDR1 is SGHNT and CDR2 is YENEEA. This chain's CDR3 is CASSLGSSGAYNEQFF. The CDR3 DNA sequence: TGTGCCAGCAGCTTAGGGAGTAGCGGGGCATACAATGAGCAGTTCTTC.

This clonotype has at least ten counts. The J gene is TRBJ2-1, the V gene TRBV11-2; D is unclear. The CDR3 has 15 amino acids. V lost 5 bases to trimming and J lost 0 bases, with 11 bases between them. From germline, CDR1 is SGHAT and CDR2 FQNNGV. The CDR3 spells CASSGDSTSYNEQFF. CDR3 in DNA: TGTGCCAGCAGCGGAGATTCCACCTCCTACAATGAGCAGTTCTTC.

This clonotype was detected many times. The chain recombines TRBV29-1 with TRBJ2-7; TRBD2 aligns across 8 bases. This CDR3 contains 13 residues. J lost 0 bases, V lost 4 bases, and 2 bases had no gene match. The germline V gene has CDR1 SQVTM and CDR2 ANQGSEA. CDR3 DNA: TGCAGCGTTGGACTAGCGAGCTCCTACGAGCAGTACTTC. Its protein product is CSVGLASSYEQYF.

Ten or more counts support this clonotype. V is TRBV18 and J is TRBJ1-1; tentative D call: TRBD1 (5 bases). This CDR3 is 14 amino acids long. Germline values: CDR1 KGHSH, CDR2 LQKENI. Deletions cut 1 base from V and 2 bases from J, with 8 bases between. CDR3 coding DNA: TGTGCCAGCTCACCACGGGGGGGTAACACTGAAGCTTTCTTT. It is translated as CASSPRGGNTEAFF.

This clonotype was counted ten times or more. This sequence joins TRBV18 and TRBJ1-1; D gene uncertain. V dropped 2 bases and J dropped 3 bases, with 7 bases sitting between them. Germline CDR1 reads KGHSH; CDR2 reads LQKENI. The CDR3 runs to 13 residues. The CDR3 loop reads CASSPSRDTEAFF. In DNA, the CDR3 is TGTGCCAGCTCACCAAGTCGGGACACTGAAGCTTTCTTT.

To note about this clonotype: A read error is possible here, since a much larger clone lies one base away. The chain has TRBV11-2 and TRBJ2-7; maybe TRBD1 (6 bases). This CDR3 comprises 16 residues. Germline assignment: CDR1 SGHAT and CDR2 FQNNGV. CDR3 sequence: CASGFRPAQGIYEQYF. CDR3 coding DNA: TGTGCCAGCGGCTTTCGCCCAGCGCAGGGGATATACGAGCAGTACTTC.